These 21 T cell receptor beta chains were sequenced from one sample in a study of blood T cell repertoires in COVID-19. Only in-frame clones appear in the TCRdb table, and some are missing; sequencing was by immunoSEQ multiplex PCR. The sample has 400,000 to 450,000 clones, about 92% seen once; the top ten hold 0.6%. Source material: PBMCs or T cells enriched from blood (not recorded which). These receptors came from a man younger than 30 who had recovered from COVID-19.

This chain connects TRBV6-6 to TRBJ2-5; 8 bases are a match to TRBD1. The trim removed 6 bases at V and 5 bases at J, leaving 8 bases unmatched. Germline lookup yields CDR1 MNHNY and CDR2 SVGAGI (reference sequence). The CDR3 is 14 amino acids. The CDR3 DNA sequence: TGTGCCAGCAGAGAGGACAGGGCGGAGGAGACCCAGTACTTC. Residues: CASREDRAEETQYF.

The chain couples TRBV6-5 to TRBJ1-1; D not certain. The CDR3 runs 12 residues. Germline CDR1 and CDR2: MNHEY and SVGAGI. V lost 6 bases and J 5 bases, leaving 10 bases between the germline ends. This CDR3 is CASSRGLTEAFF. The CDR3, as DNA: TGTGCCAGCAGCCGAGGATTAACTGAAGCTTTCTTT.

This clone appeared a single time. An end of the junction does not agree with germline; a read error may underlie this. The chain recombines TRBV20-1 with TRBJ2-2, with TRBD2 matching 13 bases. The CDR3 has 16 amino acids. Germline CDR1 DFQATT, CDR2 SNEGSKA (reference sequence). The CDR3 DNA reads as TGCAGTGCTAGTCCACTAGCGGGAGGGAACTCCGGGGAGCTGTTTTTT. It yields the protein CSASPLAGGNSGELFF.

The rearrangement joins TRBV19 to TRBJ1-5, with 7 bases lining up with TRBD1. From germline, CDR1 is LNHDA and CDR2 SQIVND (reference sequence). The length of the CDR3 is 15 residues. The junction had 10 bases not matched to a gene; V was cut back by 5 bases and J by 6 bases. This chain's CDR3 is CASSPDRVGSQPQHF. The CDR3 region has the DNA TGTGCCAGTAGTCCCGACAGGGTCGGATCTCAGCCCCAGCATTTT.

This sequence joins TRBV11-2 and TRBJ1-4; 7 positions match TRBD1. J gave up 4 bases and V 6 bases, and 5 bases lay outside the gene matches. The CDR3 runs to 14 residues. The germline gives CDR1 SGHAT, CDR2 FQNNGV. CDR3 sequence (DNA): TGTGCCAGCAGTTATAGGGACAGTAATGAAAAACTGTTTTTT. It yields the protein CASSYRDSNEKLFF.

This chain uses TRBV2 with TRBJ1-4; 10 bases agree with TRBD1. Germline CDR1 is SNHLY and CDR2 is FYNNEI. Germline trimming cut 4 bases from V and 7 bases from J; bases unmatched to any gene: 3. The CDR3 length is 14 residues. In DNA, the CDR3 is TGTGCCAGCAGTGGGCGGACAGGGGGTGAAAAACTGTTTTTT. It yields the protein CASSGRTGGEKLFF.

Written as DNA, the CDR3 is TGTGCCAGCAGTTTATTGTCGTTGAGCTCTGGGGCCAACGTCCTGACTTTC. Translated: CASSLLSLSSGANVLTF. The chain combines TRBV27 with TRBJ2-6; D is uncertain. The germline V gene encodes CDR1 MNHEY and CDR2 SMNVEV (reference sequence). CDR3 length equals 17 residues. V lost 1 base and J lost 0, with 10 bases in between.

The chain couples TRBV3-1 (or the pseudogene TRBV3-2) to TRBJ2-7; 9 positions match TRBD2. CDR1 and CDR2 from the germline V gene are LGHDT and YNNKEL (reference sequence). V lost 4 bases to trimming and J lost 5 bases; unmatched junction nucleotides: 9. This CDR3 region has 15 residues. Written as DNA, the CDR3 is TGTGCCAGCAGCCCTAGGACCGGGACTAGCCACGAGCAGTACTTC. It yields the protein CASSPRTGTSHEQYF.

The V and J genes are TRBV5-4 and TRBJ2-7; D uncertain. In germline, CDR1 is SGHNT, CDR2 YYREEE (reference sequence). V was trimmed by 5 bases and J by 3 bases, leaving 24 bases between them. This CDR3 has 17 amino acids. CDR3 protein: CASSTKARVRANYEQYF. Written as DNA, the CDR3 is TGTGCCAGCAGTACGAAAGCCCGGGTGCGAGCCAACTACGAGCAGTACTTC.

The J gene is TRBJ2-5, the V gene TRBV5-6; 8 bases agree with TRBD2. This CDR3 has 15 amino acids. With 1 base clipped from V and 7 bases from J, the junction kept 9 bases outside the gene matches. The V gene's germline CDR1 is SGHDT and CDR2 YYEEEE. The CDR3 nucleotides read TGTGCCAGCAGCTTGCCCGGGGGGGCCCGTGGGACCCAGTACTTC. Protein: CASSLPGGARGTQYF.

This clone showed up just a few times. This chain links TRBV7-2 with TRBJ2-1, with TRBD2 matching over 11 bases. Trimming took 1 base from V and 5 from J; bases not matched to a gene: 1. Germline V CDR1 and CDR2: SGHTA, FQGNSA. The CDR3 extends over 15 amino acids. CDR3 bases: TGTGCCAGCAGCTTAGAACTAGCGGGGGACAATGAGCAGTTCTTC. Translated, it gives CASSLELAGDNEQFF.

The chain uses TRBV19 and TRBJ1-2; D uncertain. CDR1 LNHDA and CDR2 SQIVND come from the germline V gene (reference sequence). V gave up 3 bases and J gave up 6 bases, with 17 bases separating them. The CDR3 runs to 15 residues. In DNA form, the CDR3 reads TGTGCCAGTAGTATTCGCAGCGGGAGTTCGGATGGCTACACCTTC. This translates into CASSIRSGSSDGYTF.

The rearrangement links TRBV5-1 to TRBJ2-3; 7 bases map to TRBD2. V was pared by 0 bases and J by 7 bases, with 8 bases of the junction left unmatched. The CDR3 consists of 15 residues. Germline assignment: CDR1 SGHRS and CDR2 YFSETQ. The CDR3 loop reads CASSLGREKWHTQYF. DNA of the CDR3: TGCGCCAGCAGCTTGGGGCGGGAGAAGTGGCATACGCAGTATTTT.

The chain combines TRBV7-9 with TRBJ2-1; TRBD2 matches at 7 bases. The V segment lost 7 bases and the J segment 5 bases; nucleotides outside the gene matches: 11. The CDR3 contains 15 residues. Germline loops: CDR1 SEHNR, CDR2 FQNEAQ (reference sequence). DNA for the CDR3: TGTGCCAGCACCCCGGGGATGGGACTAAACAATGAGCAGTTCTTC. The encoded protein is CASTPGMGLNNEQFF.

The rearrangement links TRBV20-1 to TRBJ2-1; 9 bases match TRBD1. Germline-derived CDR1 and CDR2 are DFQATT and SNEGSKA (reference sequence). This CDR3 is built from 11 residues. CDR3 DNA: TGCAGCCTACAGGGGGCTAATGAGCAGTTCTTC. Translation gives CSLQGANEQFF.

This clone was counted a single time. The rearrangement links TRBV4-1 to TRBJ2-1; 8 positions match TRBD1. V shed 5 bases and J 8 bases; nucleotides not matched to a gene: 8. The germline gives CDR1 MGHRA, CDR2 YSYEKL. This CDR3 contains 14 residues. The chain's CDR3 is CASSIGQGVDEQFF. The CDR3 DNA follows: TGCGCCAGCAGCATCGGACAGGGTGTAGATGAGCAGTTCTTC.

This chain uses TRBV3-1 (or the pseudogene TRBV3-2) with TRBJ1-2, with D unclear. The germline gives CDR1 LGHDT, CDR2 YNNKEL (reference sequence). V was pared by 0 bases and J by 10 bases, with 15 bases between. The CDR3 consists of 14 residues. CDR3 in amino acids: CASSQEVSRPDYTF. The DNA for the CDR3 is TGTGCCAGCAGCCAAGAAGTAAGTCGCCCAGACTACACCTTC.

This clone was observed once. This sequence joins TRBV10-2 and TRBJ2-1; 8 bases line up with TRBD2. The V and J ends lost 8 bases and 3 bases, in that order; junction bases with no gene match: 9. This CDR3 is built from 15 residues. Looked up from germline, CDR1 is WSHSY and CDR2 is SAAADI. CDR3 in amino acids: CASGGLAGNYNEQFF. The CDR3 coding sequence is TGCGCCAGCGGAGGCCTAGCGGGTAACTACAATGAGCAGTTCTTC.

The CDR3 sequence: CASSLDEGMNTEAFF. For the CDR3, the DNA is TGCGCCAGCAGCTTGGACGAGGGAATGAACACTGAAGCTTTCTTT. This chain links TRBV5-1 with TRBJ1-1; no definite D call. CDR1 is SGHRS and CDR2 is YFSETQ in the germline V gene. Trimming stripped 0 bases from V and 0 bases from J, with 9 bases between. CDR3 length: 15 residues.

The V gene is TRBV6-2 or TRBV6-3, the J gene TRBJ2-1; weak D call: TRBD1 (6 bases). The CDR3 covers 16 residues. V was cut by 6 bases and J by 0 bases, with 15 bases left in between. Germline CDR1 MNHEY, CDR2 SVGEGT. The CDR3 spells CASSPGQINSYNEQFF. DNA of the CDR3: TGTGCCAGCAGCCCCGGACAGATAAACTCCTACAATGAGCAGTTCTTC.

Written as DNA, the CDR3 is TGTGCCAGCAGTTACTCGGGGGCTAGGGGTGAAAAACTGTTTTTT. Its protein product is CASSYSGARGEKLFF. J is TRBJ1-4 and V is TRBV6-5, with D perhaps TRBD1 (6 bases). The CDR3 is 15 residues long. V dropped 0 bases and J dropped 7 bases, with 12 bases sitting between them. Germline V gene lookup returns CDR1 MNHEY and CDR2 SVGAGI.